The 4 T cell receptor beta chains in this list originate from one sample, sequenced in a study of OX40 agonist ivuxolimab in advanced cancers. The repertoire was sequenced with immunoSEQ multiplex PCR; TCRdb's copy has only in-frame clones and lacks some. Found here are around 34,000 clones, under 90% of them singletons; the top ten hold 1.2% to 1.5%. Sequencing used CD4+ or CD8+ T cells sorted from blood, obtained in a trial of the OX40 agonist ivuxolimab. These receptor sequences come from an adult with an advanced solid tumor such as melanoma, head and neck, liver or kidney cancer.

The rearrangement joins TRBV5-1 to TRBJ2-2, with 7 nucleotides matching TRBD2. The CDR3 length is 17 residues. Trimming at V came to 0 bases and at J to 0 bases, leaving 5 bases not matched to a gene. Germline V gene sequence: CDR1 SGHRS, CDR2 YFSETQ. This CDR3 is CASSLALAGANTGELFF. The CDR3 coding sequence is TGCGCCAGCAGCTTGGCCTTGGCGGGAGCGAACACCGGGGAGCTGTTTTTT.

V is TRBV7-9 and J is TRBJ1-6; no clear D gene. CDR3 length: 13 residues. V gave up 5 bases and J gave up 8 bases, with 10 bases separating them. The germline CDR1 and CDR2 sequences are SEHNR and FQNEAQ (reference sequence). The DNA of the CDR3 is TGTGCCAGCAGCGACGAGGCTGATTCACCCCTCCACTTT. Protein: CASSDEADSPLHF.

The J gene is TRBJ2-7, the V gene TRBV15; D might be TRBD1 or TRBD2, each matching 6 bases. Germline V gene data show CDR1 as LNHNV and CDR2 as YYDKDF (reference sequence). V was cut by 2 bases and J by 6 bases, with 14 bases left in between. The CDR3 runs to 14 residues. In DNA form, the CDR3 reads TGTGCCACCAGCAGAACGCGGGACACCTTCGAGCAGTACTTC. It yields the protein CATSRTRDTFEQYF. The whole variable domain, filled in from reference TRBV15 and TRBJ2-7, reads DAMVIQNPRYQVTQFGKPVTLSCSQTLNHNVMYWYQQKSSQAPKLLFHYYDKDFNNEADTPDNFQSRRPNTSFCFLDIRSPGLGDTAMYLCATSRTRDTFEQYFGPGTRLTVT.

The V call is TRBV7-2, the J call TRBJ2-3; unclear D gene. V was clipped by 1 base and J by 4 bases, with 3 bases between them. The CDR3 covers 12 residues. Germline V gives CDR1 SGHTA, CDR2 FQGNSA. CDR3 DNA sequence: TGTGCCAGCAGCTTAGTTCCAGATACGCAGTATTTT. It translates to CASSLVPDTQYF.